Listed below are T cell receptor beta chains from one sample, sequenced in a study of memory CD4+ T cells and cytomegalovirus serostatus. Repertoires were generated with immunoSEQ multiplex PCR, while TCRdb's copy carries only in-frame clones and drops some. Of tens of thousands of clones listed, 76% were seen once; the top ten hold roughly 1.9%. The sample comprised memory CD4+ T cells from blood. The receptors stem from an adult in good health and CMV-seronegative. Each CDR3 is given with its conserved first and last residue. D genes are given only for firm matches. Clone sizes are given selectively: once, few, many, or a class where the clone is expanded.

.,TRBV5-1,TRBJ2-3,few,TGCGCCAGCAGTTACAACACAGATACGCAGTATTTT,CASSYNTDTQYF
.,TRBV5-1,TRBJ1-3,.,TGCGCCAGCAGCTTGGAACCAGTAGGAGGAAACACCATATATTTT,CASSLEPVGGNTIYF
TRBD1,TRBV29-1,TRBJ1-2,.,TGCAGCGCCAAAGGGACAGAGTATGGCTACACCTTC,CSAKGTEYGYTF
.,TRBV30,TRBJ1-3,.,TGTGCCTCCGGACGGGACTCTGGAAACACCATATATTTT,CASGRDSGNTIYF
TRBD2,TRBV28,TRBJ2-3,.,TGTGCCAGCAGGCCCCCAGCGGGAAACACAGATACGCAGTATTTT,CASRPPAGNTDTQYF
TRBD2,TRBV2,TRBJ2-5,.,TGTGCCAGCGCTGGGGGCGGGGGGTTCCAAGAGACCCAGTACTTC,CASAGGGGFQETQYF
.,TRBV6-4,TRBJ2-1,.,TGTGCCAGCAGTGACCCTAGGCCCCAGGGAGGAGTGATGAATGAGCAGTTCTTC,CASSDPRPQGGVMNEQFF
TRBD1,TRBV11-2,TRBJ2-5,.,TGTGCCAGCAGCTTCTCGACAGGGGGCCAAGAGACCCAGTACTTC,CASSFSTGGQETQYF
.,TRBV5-6,TRBJ1-2,.,TGTGCTCAACCGCTGGGGCACGTAAGACAGGTTCGTGGCTACACCTTC,CAQPLGHVRQVRGYTF
.,TRBV6-6,TRBJ1-5,.,TGTGCCAGCTACAGGGCAAATCAGCCCCAGCATTTT,CASYRANQPQHF
.,TRBV7-3,TRBJ1-1,.,TGTGCCAGCAGCTTATTGGGTGGGAAAGAGGCTGAAGCTTTCTTT,CASSLLGGKEAEAFF
.,TRBV30,TRBJ1-5,.,TGTGCCTGGAGTCCGGCCATGAACAATCAGCCCCAGCATTTT,CAWSPAMNNQPQHF
.,TRBV4-2,TRBJ1-1,once,TGTGCCAGCAGCCAAGATCCAGGGAGGGTCACTGAAGCTTTCTTT,CASSQDPGRVTEAFF
.,TRBV19,TRBJ1-4,.,TGTGCCAGTAGTATAGGGGGACAACAAAATGAAAAACTGTTTTTT,CASSIGGQQNEKLFF
.,TRBV5-1,TRBJ1-2,.,TGCGCCAGCAGCTTGGTGGTAGGGGCAGCAGAATACACCTTC,CASSLVVGAAEYTF
.,TRBV5-1,TRBJ2-5,.,TGCGCCAGCAGGGAGAGCGGGGACATCGGGGGAGAGACCCAGTACTTC,CASRESGDIGGETQYF
.,TRBV19,TRBJ2-1,.,TGTGCCAGTAGTATAGATCATTTCGGGGTCTCCTACAATGAGCAGTTCTTC,CASSIDHFGVSYNEQFF
TRBD1,TRBV6-5,TRBJ2-7,.,TGTGCCAGCAGTATCCGGGACAGGGGGGAGCAGTACTTC,CASSIRDRGEQYF
.,TRBV5-1,TRBJ2-1,.,TGCGCCAGCAAAGTAGGGGGGGTCTCCTACAATGAGCAGTTCTTC,CASKVGGVSYNEQFF
TRBD2,TRBV7-2,TRBJ2-1,.,TGTGCCAGCAGCCCCGGACTAGCGGGGAGTGAGCAGTTCTTC,CASSPGLAGSEQFF
TRBD1,TRBV10-3,TRBJ1-3,.,TGTGCCATCAGTACGGGACAGGAAAACACCATATATTTT,CAISTGQENTIYF
TRBD1,TRBV7-9,TRBJ2-3,.,TGTGCCAGCAGCTCGACAGGGGTGATCACAGATACGCAGTATTTT,CASSSTGVITDTQYF
.,TRBV7-4,TRBJ2-5,.,TGTGTGGGGGCAGAGACCCAGTACTTC,CVGAETQYF
TRBD1,TRBV7-9,TRBJ1-1,medium-sized,TGTGCCAGCATGGGCAGGGGGGTTTTAGCTTTCTTT,CASMGRGVLAFF
.,TRBV5-6,TRBJ1-2,.,TGTGCCAGCAGCCCACGGGGCAGAAAAAACTATGGCTACACCTTC,CASSPRGRKNYGYTF
.,TRBV7-8,TRBJ1-1,.,TGTGCCAGCAGCTTAGTTAGCGGGAGGGGCAGAGTAACGGGCACTGAAGCTTTCTTT,CASSLVSGRGRVTGTEAFF
TRBD1,TRBV7-9,TRBJ1-1,.,TGTGCCAGCAGCCCAGGGGGGGTGGTAGACACTGAAGCTTTCTTT,CASSPGGVVDTEAFF
TRBD1,TRBV6-1,TRBJ2-4,.,TGTGCCAGCGGATATCACAGGGGATCAGACATTCAGTACTTC,CASGYHRGSDIQYF
.,TRBV21-1,TRBJ2-3,.,TGTGCCAGCAGCAAAGACAGGGGGGGAACAGATACGCAGTATTTT,CASSKDRGGTDTQYF